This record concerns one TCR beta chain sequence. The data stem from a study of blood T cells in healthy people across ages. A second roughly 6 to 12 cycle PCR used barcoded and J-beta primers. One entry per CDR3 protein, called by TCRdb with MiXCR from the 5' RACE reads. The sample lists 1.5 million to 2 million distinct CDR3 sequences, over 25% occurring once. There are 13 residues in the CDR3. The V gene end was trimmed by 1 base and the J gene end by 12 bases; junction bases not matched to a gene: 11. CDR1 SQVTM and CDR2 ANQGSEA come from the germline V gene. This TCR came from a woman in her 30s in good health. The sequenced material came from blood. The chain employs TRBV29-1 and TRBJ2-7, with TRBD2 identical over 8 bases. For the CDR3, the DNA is TGCAGCGTTGAAGGGCTAGCGGGCTCCTTTGTGTACTTC. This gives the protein CSVEGLAGSFVYF.